This entry concerns a single T cell receptor delta chain. The antigen this receptor binds is unknown. A clone one base away is much larger, so this may be a read error. Other DNA sequences in the same sample also yield this CDR3. TCRdb names Illumina MiSeq as the instrument used. Via CATT, TCRdb reprocessed the public reads, and rows with identical DNA were then joined. The sample records 10,000 or so delta-chain clones, around 21% of which are singletons. The ten largest make up around 4.4% of the sample. The data belong to a study of gamma-delta chains in newborns, infants, children (dated by TCRdb to between 2018 and 2021). Context from the whole study: In the study title, it is stated that polyclonal expansion of innate gammadelta T cells is driven by microbial exposure immediately after birth. Right after human newborns were born, the researchers looked at the way microbial exposure shaped their populations of innate gammadelta T cells.

The CDR3 runs 14 residues from the cysteine to the phenylalanine. The retained sequence is limited to the CDR3, 42 bases, with the frame set at the first base. Ends trimmed: V by 2 bases, J by 2 bases; bases unmatched to a gene: 1. The germline V gene specifies GEAIGNYY as CDR1 and EKD as CDR2. What was sequenced was blood. This receptor was identified in a child who was a newborn, infant or young child, either healthy, febrile or measles-vaccinated (not recorded which). The chain is assembled from TRDV2 and TRDJ1; TRDD3 agrees with 10 junctional bases. The CDR3 protein: CACDRLGDTDKLIF. Here is the DNA: TGTGCCTGTGACAGACTGGGGGATACCGATAAACTCATCTTT.